This section outlines one T cell receptor beta chain sequence together with its context. Trimming shortened V by 5 bases and J by 6 bases, and 8 bases separated the two germline ends. CDR1 and CDR2 from the germline V gene are WSHSY and SAAADI. The CDR3 extends over 12 amino acids. This entry comes from a study of blood T cell repertoires in COVID-19. Study-level information: Samples came from the United States, Italy and Spain, spanning acute and convalescent COVID-19. T cells, B-cell-depleted T cells, or PBMCs provided the cDNA or gDNA that served as material.

In the source study's methods: The assay estimated nucleated cells by amplifying reference gene primers. Sequencing used immunoSEQ multiplex PCR; TCRdb keeps in-frame clones, though not all of them. V, J and clone size reflect that table, while D and trimming were determined from the DNA. The data contain some 100,000 clones, around 82% of them singletons. The V and J genes are TRBV10-2 and TRBJ2-1; weak D call: TRBD2 (6 bases). The TCR was taken from a man between 45 and 60 years old with active or convalescent COVID-19. The sample was peripheral blood. The CDR3 here is CASSRGANEQFF. The DNA of the CDR3 is TGCGCCAGCAGTCGCGGGGCCAATGAGCAGTTCTTC.